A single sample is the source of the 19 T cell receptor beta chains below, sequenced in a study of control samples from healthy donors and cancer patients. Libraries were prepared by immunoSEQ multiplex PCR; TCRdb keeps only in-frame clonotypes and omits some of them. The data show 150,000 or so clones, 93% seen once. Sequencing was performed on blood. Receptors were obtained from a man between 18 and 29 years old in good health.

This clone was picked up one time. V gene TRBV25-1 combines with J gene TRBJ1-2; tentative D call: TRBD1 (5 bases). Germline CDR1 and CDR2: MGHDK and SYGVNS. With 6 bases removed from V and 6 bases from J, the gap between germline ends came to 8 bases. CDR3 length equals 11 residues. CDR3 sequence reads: CASRGGNGYTF. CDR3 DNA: TGTGCCAGCAGGGGGGGGAATGGCTACACCTTC.

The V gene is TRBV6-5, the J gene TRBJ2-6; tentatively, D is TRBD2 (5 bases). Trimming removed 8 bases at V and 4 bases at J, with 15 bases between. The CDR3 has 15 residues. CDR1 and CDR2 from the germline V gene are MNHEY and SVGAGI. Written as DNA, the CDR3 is TGTGCCAGCGTCGCGATGGAGGAGGGGGCCAACGTCCTGACTTTC. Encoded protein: CASVAMEEGANVLTF.

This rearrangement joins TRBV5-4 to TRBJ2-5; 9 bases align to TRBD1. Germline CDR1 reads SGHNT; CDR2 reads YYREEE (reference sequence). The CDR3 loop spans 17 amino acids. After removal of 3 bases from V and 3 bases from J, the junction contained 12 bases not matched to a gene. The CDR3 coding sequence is TGTGCCAGCAGCTGGACCGACAGGGGGGGAGTTGAAGAGACCCAGTACTTC. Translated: CASSWTDRGGVEETQYF.

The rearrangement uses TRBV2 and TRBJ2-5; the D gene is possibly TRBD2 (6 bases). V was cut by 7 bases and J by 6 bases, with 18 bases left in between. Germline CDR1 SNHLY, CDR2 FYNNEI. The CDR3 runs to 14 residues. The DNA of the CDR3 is TGTGCCAGCATCCGCGGGGCGGGGTTCCAGACCCAGTACTTC. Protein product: CASIRGAGFQTQYF.

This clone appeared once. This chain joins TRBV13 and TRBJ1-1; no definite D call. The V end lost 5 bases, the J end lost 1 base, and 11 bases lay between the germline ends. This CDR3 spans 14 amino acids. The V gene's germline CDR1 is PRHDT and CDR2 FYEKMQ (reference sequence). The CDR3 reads CASSTHTRNTEAFF. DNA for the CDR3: TGTGCCAGCAGCACGCATACTAGGAACACTGAAGCTTTCTTT.

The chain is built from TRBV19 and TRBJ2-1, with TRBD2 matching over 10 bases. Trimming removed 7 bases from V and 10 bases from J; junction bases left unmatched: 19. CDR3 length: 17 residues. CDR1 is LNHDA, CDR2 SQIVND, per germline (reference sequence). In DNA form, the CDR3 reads TGTGCCAGTACTCTCTACGGTGGGGGACTAGCGTCATTCGAGCAGTTCTTC. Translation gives CASTLYGGGLASFEQFF.

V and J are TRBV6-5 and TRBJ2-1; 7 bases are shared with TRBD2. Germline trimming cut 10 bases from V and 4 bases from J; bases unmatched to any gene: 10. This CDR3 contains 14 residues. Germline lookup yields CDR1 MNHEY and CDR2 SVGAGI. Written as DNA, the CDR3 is TGTGCCACCAGACCGGGGACTACTTACAATGAGCAGTTCTTC. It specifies CATRPGTTYNEQFF.

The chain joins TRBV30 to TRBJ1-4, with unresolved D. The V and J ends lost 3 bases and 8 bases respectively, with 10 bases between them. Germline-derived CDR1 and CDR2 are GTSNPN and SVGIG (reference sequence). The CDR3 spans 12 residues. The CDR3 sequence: CAWSPLDEKLFF. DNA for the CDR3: TGTGCCTGGAGCCCCTTGGACGAAAAACTGTTTTTT.

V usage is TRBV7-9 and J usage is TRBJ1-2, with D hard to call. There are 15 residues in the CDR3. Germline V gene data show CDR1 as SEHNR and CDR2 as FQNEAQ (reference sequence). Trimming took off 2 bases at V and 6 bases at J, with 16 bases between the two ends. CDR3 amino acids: CASSLLGRSVDGYTF. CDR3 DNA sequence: TGTGCCAGCAGCTTATTGGGCCGTTCGGTGGATGGCTACACCTTC.

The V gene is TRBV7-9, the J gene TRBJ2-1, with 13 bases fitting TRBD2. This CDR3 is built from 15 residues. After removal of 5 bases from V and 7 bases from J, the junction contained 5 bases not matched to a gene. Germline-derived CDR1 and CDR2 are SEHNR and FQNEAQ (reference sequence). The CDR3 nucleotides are TGTGCCAGCAGCCATACTAGCGGGAGGGTGAATGAGCAGTTCTTC. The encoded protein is CASSHTSGRVNEQFF.

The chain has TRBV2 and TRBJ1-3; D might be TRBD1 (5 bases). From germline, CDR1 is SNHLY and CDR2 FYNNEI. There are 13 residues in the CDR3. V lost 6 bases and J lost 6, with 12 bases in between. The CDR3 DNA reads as TGTGCCAGCAGACGTGGGACGAAAAACACCATATATTTT. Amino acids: CASRRGTKNTIYF.

The DNA of the CDR3 is TGTGCCAGCAGCTTGGTTGCCTATGGCTACACCTTC. Protein: CASSLVAYGYTF. The rearrangement links TRBV5-6 to TRBJ1-2; D unclear. The V gene's germline CDR1 is SGHDT and CDR2 YYEEEE. The length of the CDR3 is 12 residues. V lost 0 bases to trimming and J lost 4 bases, with 4 bases between them.

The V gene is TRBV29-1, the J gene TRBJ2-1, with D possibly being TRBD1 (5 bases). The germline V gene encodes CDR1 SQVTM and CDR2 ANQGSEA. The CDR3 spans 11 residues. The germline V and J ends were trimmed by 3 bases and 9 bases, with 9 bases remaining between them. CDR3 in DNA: TGCAGCGTTGATTCAGGGATTGAGCAGTTCTTC. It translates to CSVDSGIEQFF.

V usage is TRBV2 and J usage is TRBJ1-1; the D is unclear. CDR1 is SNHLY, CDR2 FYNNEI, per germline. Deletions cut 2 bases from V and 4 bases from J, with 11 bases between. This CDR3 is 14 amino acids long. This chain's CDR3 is CASSEMTRGTEAFF. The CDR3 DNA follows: TGTGCCAGCAGTGAAATGACTCGAGGCACTGAAGCTTTCTTT.

The CDR3 spells CASTTLGSYNEQFF. DNA for the CDR3: TGTGCCAGCACAACCCTGGGGTCCTACAATGAGCAGTTCTTC. The V gene is TRBV28, the J gene TRBJ2-1; no firm D call. The V and J ends lost 7 bases and 1 base respectively, with 11 bases between them. Looked up from germline, CDR1 is MDHEN and CDR2 is SYDVKM. This CDR3 has 14 amino acids.

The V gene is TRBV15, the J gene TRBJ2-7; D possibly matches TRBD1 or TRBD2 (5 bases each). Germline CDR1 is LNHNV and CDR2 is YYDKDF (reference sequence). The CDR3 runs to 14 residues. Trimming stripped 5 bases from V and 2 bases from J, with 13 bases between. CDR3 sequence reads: CATSYRDRTYEQYF. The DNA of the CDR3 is TGTGCCACCAGCTACCGGGACCGGACCTACGAGCAGTACTTC. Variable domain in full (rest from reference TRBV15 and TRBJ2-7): DAMVIQNPRYQVTQFGKPVTLSCSQTLNHNVMYWYQQKSSQAPKLLFHYYDKDFNNEADTPDNFQSRRPNTSFCFLDIRSPGLGDTAMYLCATSYRDRTYEQYFGPGTRLTVT.

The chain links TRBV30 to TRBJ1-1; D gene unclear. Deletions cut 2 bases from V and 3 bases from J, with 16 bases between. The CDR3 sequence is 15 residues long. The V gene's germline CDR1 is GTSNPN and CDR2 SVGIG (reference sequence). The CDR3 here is CAWSPPSRGYTEAFF. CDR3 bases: TGTGCCTGGAGTCCCCCGTCCAGAGGGTACACTGAAGCTTTCTTT.

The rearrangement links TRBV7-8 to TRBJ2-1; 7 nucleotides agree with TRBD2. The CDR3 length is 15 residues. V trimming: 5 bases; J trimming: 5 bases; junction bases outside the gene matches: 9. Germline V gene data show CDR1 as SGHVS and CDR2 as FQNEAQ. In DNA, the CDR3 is TGTGCCAGCAGCCTCCGGACTAGTCCACACAATGAGCAGTTCTTC. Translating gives CASSLRTSPHNEQFF.

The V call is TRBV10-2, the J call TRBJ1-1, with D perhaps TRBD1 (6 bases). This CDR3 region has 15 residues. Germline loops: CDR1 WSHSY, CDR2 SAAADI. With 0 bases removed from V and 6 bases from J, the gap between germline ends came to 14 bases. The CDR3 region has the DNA TGCGCCAGCAGTGAGTCCACAGGGATGGGGGCTGAAGCTTTCTTT. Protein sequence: CASSESTGMGAEAFF.